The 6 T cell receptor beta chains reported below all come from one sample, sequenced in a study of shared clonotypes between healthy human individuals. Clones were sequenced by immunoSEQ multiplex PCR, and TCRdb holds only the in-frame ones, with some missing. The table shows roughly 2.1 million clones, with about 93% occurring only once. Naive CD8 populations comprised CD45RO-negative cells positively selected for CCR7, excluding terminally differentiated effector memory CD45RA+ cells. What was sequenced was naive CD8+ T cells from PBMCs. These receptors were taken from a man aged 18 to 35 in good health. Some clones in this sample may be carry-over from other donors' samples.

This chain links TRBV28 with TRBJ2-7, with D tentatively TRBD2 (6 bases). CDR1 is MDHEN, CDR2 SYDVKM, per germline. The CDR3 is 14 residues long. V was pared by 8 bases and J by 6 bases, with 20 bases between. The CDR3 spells CASRWAGEAGEQYF. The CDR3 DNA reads TGTGCCAGCCGCTGGGCCGGGGAGGCGGGCGAGCAGTACTTC.

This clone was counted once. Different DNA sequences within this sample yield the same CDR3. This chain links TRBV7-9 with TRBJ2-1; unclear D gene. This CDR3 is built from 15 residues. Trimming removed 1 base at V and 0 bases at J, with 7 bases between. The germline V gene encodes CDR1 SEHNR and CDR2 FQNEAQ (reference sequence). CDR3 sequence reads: CASSLVGSSYNEQFF. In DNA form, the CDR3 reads TGTGCCAGCAGCTTAGTGGGAAGCTCCTACAATGAGCAGTTCTTC.

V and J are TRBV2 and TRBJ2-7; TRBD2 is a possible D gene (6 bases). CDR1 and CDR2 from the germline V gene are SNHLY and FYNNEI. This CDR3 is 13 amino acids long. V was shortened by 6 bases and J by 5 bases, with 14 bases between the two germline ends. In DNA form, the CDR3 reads TGTGCCAGCAGCGCTCCGGGACTCCACGAGCAGTACTTC. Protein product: CASSAPGLHEQYF. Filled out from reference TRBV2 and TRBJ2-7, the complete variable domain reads EPEVTQTPSHQVTQMGQEVILRCVPISNHLYFYWYRQILGQKVEFLVSFYNNEISEKSEIFDDQFSVERPDGSNFTLKIRSTKLEDSAMYFCASSAPGLHEQYFGPGTRLTVT.

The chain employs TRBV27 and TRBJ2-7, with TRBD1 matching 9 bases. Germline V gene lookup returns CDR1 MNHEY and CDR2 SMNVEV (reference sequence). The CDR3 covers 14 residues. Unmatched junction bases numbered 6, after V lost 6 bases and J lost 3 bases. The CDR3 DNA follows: TGTGCCAGCAGGGAGACAGGGGGGTTCTACGAGCAGTACTTC. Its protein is CASRETGGFYEQYF.

As DNA, the CDR3 is TGTGCCAGCAGCGCCAGACAGGGGGCGGCCAAAAACATTCAGTACTTC. It translates to CASSARQGAAKNIQYF. The chain uses TRBV9 and TRBJ2-4; TRBD1 aligns across 10 bases. V lost 3 bases and J lost 1; bases outside the gene matches: 4. Germline lookup yields CDR1 SGDLS and CDR2 YYNGEE. The CDR3 covers 16 residues.

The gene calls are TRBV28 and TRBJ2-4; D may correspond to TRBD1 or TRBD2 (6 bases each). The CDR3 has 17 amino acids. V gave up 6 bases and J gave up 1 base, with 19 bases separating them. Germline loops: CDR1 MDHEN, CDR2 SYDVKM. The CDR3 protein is CASSGNRGPRAKNIQYF. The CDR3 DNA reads TGTGCCAGCAGCGGGAATCGGGGGCCTCGGGCCAAAAACATTCAGTACTTC.